These 24 T cell receptor beta chains share one sample of origin, sequenced in a study of T cell responses to AZD1222 COVID-19 vaccine. Clones were sequenced by immunoSEQ multiplex PCR, and TCRdb holds only the in-frame ones, with some missing. The table includes approximately 110,000 clones, about 85% detected once. The sequencing used peripheral blood, collected 28 days after the second AZD1222 dose. Every receptor here comes from an adult who received the AZD1222 COVID-19 vaccine.

The chain is built from TRBV5-8 and TRBJ1-5, with D perhaps TRBD1 (5 bases). Germline loops: CDR1 SGHTS, CDR2 YDEGEE. This CDR3 has 14 residues. V gave up 1 base and J gave up 11 bases, with 16 bases separating them. The DNA for the CDR3 is TGTGCCAGCAGCTTGCCGGGGACCGTAGTAGCCCAGCATTTT. Translated, it gives CASSLPGTVVAQHF.

This clone has just a few counts. The V and J genes are TRBV12-3 or TRBV12-4 and TRBJ2-1, with D perhaps TRBD2 (5 bases). This CDR3 spans 11 amino acids. V was clipped by 5 bases and J by 13 bases, with 12 bases between them. The CDR3 nucleotides are TGTGCCAGCAGTAGAGACGGGGTACAGTTCTTC. Translation gives CASSRDGVQFF.

The chain combines TRBV30 with TRBJ1-4; D gene uncertain. V lost 3 bases to trimming and J lost 13 bases, with 9 bases between them. CDR1 and CDR2 from the germline V gene are GTSNPN and SVGIG (reference sequence). This CDR3 is built from 10 residues. This chain's CDR3 is CAWRGSSLFF. The CDR3 coding sequence is TGTGCCTGGAGGGGATCCTCACTGTTTTTT.

V gene TRBV28 combines with J gene TRBJ1-1; no clear D gene. V lost 10 bases, J lost 4 bases, and 13 bases lay in between. Germline V gene sequence: CDR1 MDHEN, CDR2 SYDVKM. The CDR3 consists of 12 residues. In DNA, the CDR3 is TGTGCCACCACCCATGGGGTCACTGAAGCTTTCTTT. Its protein is CATTHGVTEAFF.

The chain links TRBV6-5 to TRBJ2-7; D gene uncertain. The CDR3 extends over 12 amino acids. Looked up from germline, CDR1 is MNHEY and CDR2 is SVGAGI. V gave up 6 bases and J gave up 3 bases, with 9 bases separating them. The DNA for the CDR3 is TGTGCCAGCAGCAGGACGGACTACGAGCAGTACTTC. It codes for CASSRTDYEQYF.

This clone was observed a single time. The rearrangement joins TRBV2 to TRBJ1-4; TRBD1 agrees at 7 bases. Germline lookup yields CDR1 SNHLY and CDR2 FYNNEI. The CDR3 consists of 14 residues. Germline trimming cut 7 bases from V and 8 bases from J; bases unmatched to any gene: 10. The CDR3 nucleotides read TGTGCCAGCACTGGACAGGTCGTAGGGGAAAAACTGTTTTTT. Amino acids: CASTGQVVGEKLFF.

The chain links TRBV7-9 to TRBJ2-5; either TRBD1 or TRBD2 may supply D (5 bases each). The CDR3 is made up of 15 amino acids. In germline, CDR1 is SEHNR, CDR2 FQNEAQ (reference sequence). V lost 2 bases, J lost 2 bases, and 12 bases lay in between. The CDR3 reads CASSLFPGRQETQYF. The CDR3, as DNA: TGTGCCAGCAGCTTATTTCCGGGGCGGCAAGAGACCCAGTACTTC.

V gene TRBV30 combines with J gene TRBJ2-3; D not resolved. Germline V gene data show CDR1 as GTSNPN and CDR2 as SVGIG (reference sequence). V was clipped by 2 bases and J by 5 bases, with 5 bases between them. The CDR3 length is 11 residues. The CDR3 bases are TGTGCCTGGAGTTTCGGAGATACGCAGTATTTT. Protein sequence: CAWSFGDTQYF.

The chain links TRBV11-2 to TRBJ1-1; TRBD1 agrees at 7 bases. The J segment lost 5 bases and the V segment lost 5 bases, leaving 8 bases of the junction unmatched. CDR3 length equals 14 residues. Looked up from germline, CDR1 is SGHAT and CDR2 is FQNNGV. The CDR3 sequence: CASSAYRGGTEAFF. DNA of the CDR3: TGTGCCAGCAGCGCGTACAGGGGAGGGACTGAAGCTTTCTTT.

The chain recombines TRBV11-3 with TRBJ2-5, with D perhaps TRBD2 (5 bases). Trimming left V 1 base short and J 5 bases short, with 8 bases between. The germline V gene has CDR1 SGHNT and CDR2 YENEEA. This CDR3 contains 13 residues. In DNA, the CDR3 is TGTGCCAGCAGCTTAGCGGGCGGGGAGACCCAGTACTTC. Protein: CASSLAGGETQYF.

The CDR3 DNA is TGTGCCAGCAGCTTCGGGGCCGGGACGGAACGCTACGAGCAGTACTTC. This translates into CASSFGAGTERYEQYF. The chain is built from TRBV7-9 and TRBJ2-7; D may be TRBD1 or TRBD2 (5 bases each). Germline CDR1 SEHNR, CDR2 FQNEAQ (reference sequence). This CDR3 has 16 amino acids. V shed 3 bases and J shed 3 bases, with 18 bases lying between them.

The gene calls are TRBV28 and TRBJ1-2; possibly TRBD1 for D (6 bases). Germline assignment: CDR1 MDHEN and CDR2 SYDVKM. V shed 7 bases and J shed 4 bases, with 19 bases lying between them. The CDR3 contains 15 residues. The CDR3 reads CASTPGSTGSYGYTF. The CDR3 region has the DNA TGTGCCAGCACCCCCGGGAGTACAGGGAGCTATGGCTACACCTTC.

The chain carries TRBV28 and TRBJ1-2, with D unclear. V gave up 8 bases and J gave up 4 bases, with 23 bases separating them. This CDR3 is built from 16 residues. Germline V gives CDR1 MDHEN, CDR2 SYDVKM. This CDR3 reads CASATGAAGGSYGYTF. As DNA, the CDR3 is TGTGCCAGCGCAACCGGTGCTGCTGGAGGGTCCTATGGCTACACCTTC.

This chain uses TRBV11-1 with TRBJ2-5; D may match TRBD1 or TRBD2 (5 bases each). V was trimmed by 7 bases and J by 5 bases, leaving 11 bases between them. The CDR3 runs 12 residues. CDR1 and CDR2 from the germline V gene are SGHAT and FQDESV (reference sequence). The CDR3 loop reads CASKGTGETQYF. CDR3 nucleotide sequence: TGTGCCAGCAAGGGGACCGGGGAGACCCAGTACTTC.

The chain couples TRBV2 to TRBJ2-2; 7 nucleotides agree with TRBD1. Germline V lookup: CDR1 SNHLY, CDR2 FYNNEI. The CDR3 has 15 residues. With V trimmed by 5 bases and J by 3 bases, 6 bases remained unmatched. The CDR3 reads CASSQGQWDTGELFF. The CDR3, as DNA: TGTGCCAGCAGTCAGGGACAGTGGGACACCGGGGAGCTGTTTTTT.

This sequence joins TRBV30 and TRBJ1-6, with 9 bases aligning to TRBD1. V was pared by 3 bases and J by 9 bases, with 6 bases of the junction left unmatched. Germline values: CDR1 GTSNPN, CDR2 SVGIG (reference sequence). The CDR3 has 14 residues. The CDR3 region has the DNA TGTGCCTGGAGCGGGGACAGGGAGGCTTCACCCCTCCACTTT. It translates to CAWSGDREASPLHF.

The chain uses TRBV27 and TRBJ2-7, with D possibly called TRBD1 or TRBD2 (5 bases each). Deletions cut 1 base from V and 5 bases from J, with 15 bases between. The CDR3 consists of 15 residues. Germline loops: CDR1 MNHEY, CDR2 SMNVEV (reference sequence). The CDR3 DNA reads TGTGCCAGCAGTTTATGGGACCCTGCCGAGAACGAGCAGTACTTC. It yields the protein CASSLWDPAENEQYF.

The rearrangement joins TRBV5-4 to TRBJ2-5; perhaps TRBD1 as D (7 bases). Germline V gene data show CDR1 as SGHNT and CDR2 as YYREEE (reference sequence). The CDR3 is 13 residues long. The germline V and J ends were trimmed by 4 bases and 4 bases, with 11 bases remaining between them. CDR3 nucleotides: TGTGCCAGCAGCCGGAGGGGGCGAGAGACCCAGTACTTC. Its protein product is CASSRRGRETQYF.

The genes are TRBV21-1 and TRBJ2-5; the table's D call of TRBD1 was not tested on the DNA. TRBV21-1 is a pseudogene segment. The CDR3 contains 14 residues. CDR3 DNA: TGTGCCAGCAGTCGGCAGGGGGAACGAGAGACCCAGTACTTC. This translates into CASSRQGERETQYF.

The chain joins TRBV20-1 to TRBJ1-2, with D unclear. The CDR3 loop spans 11 amino acids. V lost 7 bases and J 4 bases, leaving 10 bases between the germline ends. Germline CDR1 reads DFQATT; CDR2 reads SNEGSKA (reference sequence). The CDR3 loop reads CSVRSFYGYTF. The CDR3 bases are TGCAGTGTTAGGTCCTTCTATGGCTACACCTTC.

The genes are TRBV7-3 and TRBJ2-2, with TRBD1 identical over 9 bases. Trimming cost V 5 bases and J 4 bases; bases outside gene matches: 8. CDR1 SGHTA and CDR2 FQGTGA come from the germline V gene. The CDR3 runs 16 residues. The CDR3 region is CASSPGQGPATGELFF. The CDR3, as DNA: TGTGCCAGCAGCCCCGGACAGGGGCCAGCCACCGGGGAGCTGTTTTTT.

This chain uses TRBV19 with TRBJ1-5, with a possible D match to TRBD1 (5 bases). CDR3 length: 15 amino acids. Trimming took 5 bases from V and 6 from J, leaving 17 bases between them. Per germline, CDR1 LNHDA and CDR2 SQIVND (reference sequence). CDR3 in DNA: TGTGCCAGTAGTCTCCCAGTCGGCGGGGGTCAGCCCCAGCATTTT. Encoded protein: CASSLPVGGGQPQHF.

The rearrangement links TRBV2 to TRBJ1-5; TRBD1 agrees at 8 bases. CDR3 length: 14 amino acids. Looked up from germline, CDR1 is SNHLY and CDR2 is FYNNEI. The V segment lost 3 bases and the J segment 6 bases; nucleotides outside the gene matches: 4. The CDR3 region is CASSEGQVGQPQHF. DNA of the CDR3: TGTGCCAGCAGTGAGGGACAGGTGGGTCAGCCCCAGCATTTT.

The rearrangement links TRBV2 to TRBJ2-7; TRBD1 matches at 7 bases. V dropped 4 bases and J dropped 6; count of bases not matched to a gene: 9. Germline V CDR1 and CDR2: SNHLY, FYNNEI. The CDR3 has 14 amino acids. The CDR3 here is CASSVATGWFEQYF. The CDR3 DNA is TGTGCCAGCAGTGTCGCGACAGGGTGGTTCGAGCAGTACTTC. The full variable domain, rest sourced from reference TRBV2 and TRBJ2-7, is EPEVTQTPSHQVTQMGQEVILRCVPISNHLYFYWYRQILGQKVEFLVSFYNNEISEKSEIFDDQFSVERPDGSNFTLKIRSTKLEDSAMYFCASSVATGWFEQYFGPGTRLTVT.